This TCR beta chain was recovered during a study of T cell responses to AZD1222 COVID-19 vaccine. General study findings and limits: Reports say nearly half of spike-specific TCRs go after unmutated variant regions.

The germline CDR1 and CDR2 sequences are MDHEN and SYDVKM. This CDR3 is 12 amino acids long. After removal of 10 bases from V and 9 bases from J, the junction contained 10 bases not matched to a gene. TCRdb keeps only in-frame clones here, not all; method: immunoSEQ multiplex PCR. The sample lists tens of thousands of clones, about 88% occurring once. Comments on this clone: Its antigen is unidentified.

The receptor was isolated from an adult in good health. The sequenced sample was peripheral blood, obtained on day 0 of AZD1222 vaccination. V and J are TRBV28 and TRBJ2-7; TRBD1 matches 9 bases. The CDR3 DNA reads TGTGCCACCGGGGGACAGGGTAAGGTGCAGTACGTC. Translated: CATGGQGKVQYV.